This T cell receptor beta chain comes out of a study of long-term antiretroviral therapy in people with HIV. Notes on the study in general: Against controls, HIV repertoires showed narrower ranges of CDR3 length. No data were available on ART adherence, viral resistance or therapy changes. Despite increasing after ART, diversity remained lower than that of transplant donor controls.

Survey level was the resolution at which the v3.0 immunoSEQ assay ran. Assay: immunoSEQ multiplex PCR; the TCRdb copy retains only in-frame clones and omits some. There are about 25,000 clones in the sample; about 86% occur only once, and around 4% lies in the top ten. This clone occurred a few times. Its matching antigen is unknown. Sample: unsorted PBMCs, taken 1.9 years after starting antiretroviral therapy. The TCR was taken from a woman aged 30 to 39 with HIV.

CDR3 bases: TGTGCCAGCAGCGTACGGACAAACTATGGCTACACCTTC. Translated, it gives CASSVRTNYGYTF. The chain joins TRBV5-4 to TRBJ1-2, with D perhaps matching TRBD1 (5 bases). The V end was cut by 4 bases, the J end by 2 bases, with 9 bases between. The CDR3 contains 13 residues. Per the germline V gene, CDR1 is SGHNT and CDR2 is YYREEE (reference sequence).